This T cell receptor beta chain derives from a study of blood T cell repertoires in COVID-19. About the study: Samples taken during acute and convalescent COVID-19 were collected in the United States, Italy and Spain. Sample material is recorded as cDNA or gDNA derived from T cells, B-cell-depleted T cells, or PBMCs.

In germline, CDR1 is SGHRS, CDR2 YFSETQ. The CDR3 consists of 15 residues. V was pared by 4 bases and J by 8 bases, with 9 bases of the junction left unmatched. In the original processing: Reference gene primer amplification gave estimated nucleated cell counts. Profiling relied on immunoSEQ multiplex PCR, and the TCRdb table lists in-frame clones only, not all of them. V, J and clone size are taken as reported in that table, and D and trimming were inferred from the DNA itself. The sample has about 98,000 clones, roughly 80% seen once; the top ten hold under 13%. The rearrangement uses TRBV5-1 and TRBJ2-1, with TRBD2 identical over 10 bases. The sequencing input was peripheral blood. The source is a man in his 70s with active or convalescent COVID-19. The CDR3 region has the DNA TGCGCCAGCAGCCCTACGACTAGCGGGCGGCATGAGCAGTTCTTC. Amino acids: CASSPTTSGRHEQFF.